This entry is about one TCR beta chain. Its antigen target is currently unknown. The CDR3 covers 21 residues, taking in both the cysteine and the phenylalanine. The DNA is not on file. Per the germline V gene, LGHNA is the CDR1 and YNFKEQ is the CDR2. The library was prepared using 5' RACE. The input for every TCR library was 3,500 to 4,000 ng of total RNA. cDNA was synthesized with SMARTScribe reverse transcriptase in eight separate reactions per sample. During cDNA synthesis, template switching introduced unique molecular identifiers that contained a 6-nucleotide sample barcode. TCRalpha and TCRbeta cDNA was amplified in two nested PCRs of 16 and 9 cycles, and bead purification was carried out after each PCR. Before amplification, the cDNA was both treated with uracil DNA-glycosylase and purified with the QIAquick PCR purification kit. In the second PCR, Illumina TruSeq-compatible adapters and sample-specific barcodes were added. Library quality and concentration were assessed using TapeStation and Qubit, and 5 to 6 ng of each library was pooled. Pooled libraries were sequenced on an Illumina HiSeq2500 single-index Rapid Run with 2 x 100 bp reads and custom sequencing primers. The authors' analysis ran thus. MiGEC version 1.2.6 was used for UMI-based consensus assembly to correct PCR and sequencing errors. MiXCR version 2.1.1 was used for V(D)J alignment, clonotype assembly and CDR3 extraction. Gene usage, clonotype sharing and MAIT/NKT TCR abundance were normalised by analysing the top 1000, 10 000 and 20 000 clonotypes per sample. After downsampling to 27 000 UMIs, diversity was calculated as the inverse Simpson index using the vegan R package. Paired Mann-Whitney U tests were applied to discordant twin pairs, with Benjamini-Hochberg correction for multiple testing. TCRdb reprocessed the reads into one record per CDR3 protein sequence, lacking DNA. TCRdb's processing, not the authors', yielded these V and J calls. This sample's table lists just over 300,000 distinct CDR3 sequences. The leading ten clones occupy roughly 5.3% of the sample.

From each donor, a roughly 2.5 ml peripheral blood sample was collected into PAXgene tubes and kept at -80 degrees C. Without any T cell sorting, total RNA was extracted from whole blood using the PAXgene blood miRNA kit on an automated QIAcube. Peripheral blood from monozygotic twin pairs who were concordant or discordant for inflammatory bowel disease underwent deep TCRalpha and TCRbeta repertoire profiling using unique molecular barcoding. For every twin pair, smoking habits were documented, and each individual was categorised as a current, former or never smoker. This sample was taken from a study of monozygotic twins with inflammatory bowel disease (dated 2019 in TCRdb). Study-level background: A total of some 28 monozygotic twin pairs were included in the full study, comprising nine German pairs (four IBD-concordant, five IBD-discordant) and 19 IBD-discordant Danish pairs. Disease-associated traits were sought mainly through comparisons between IBD patients and their genetically identical healthy co-twins within discordant pairs. Each individual had, on average, about 151 000 unique TCRalpha sequences and 181 000 unique TCRbeta sequences available for analysis. Study-wide conclusions, independent of this receptor: No single strong signal or clonotype linked to IBD turned up in the results, so the idea that one exists was not supported. Differing immunosuppressive treatments among patients may have added background noise and inter-individual variability to the repertoires. Distinction between different T cell subtypes could not be achieved in the analysis. Concordant and discordant twins showed no difference in repertoire similarity, possibly because of limited statistical power. Compared with healthy twins, IBD patients had fewer clonotypes in common with other individuals, a difference most pronounced in patients showing signs of disease activity. Measured by the inverse Simpson index, TCRbeta repertoire diversity was lower in IBD patients than in their healthy co-twins.

Here the chain combines TRBV4-2 and TRBJ2-7; the TCRdb D gene call, TRBD2, has no DNA to confirm it. Source material: blood. The sequence was obtained from a human donor with ulcerative colitis or Crohn's disease, or a healthy co-twin of an affected twin (not recorded which). The CDR3 corresponds to CASSQDLVRAGLVSSRGEQYF.